This TCR beta chain was sequenced for a study of blood T cell repertoires in COVID-19. Across the whole study: COVID-19 samples collected from the United States, Italy and Spain covered acute and convalescent phases. Nucleic acid was either cDNA or gDNA, and it came from T cells, B-cell-depleted T cells, or PBMCs.

As originally analysed: Reference gene primers were amplified, and this amplification served to estimate nucleated cell counts. Sequencing was performed with immunoSEQ multiplex PCR; in TCRdb, only in-frame clones are kept and a portion is missing. Clone size and V and J calls were adopted from that table, with D and trimming inferred from the DNA. Of about 220,000 clones listed, roughly 84% were seen once; the top ten hold about 2.4%. Germline loops: CDR1 MDHEN, CDR2 SYDVKM. V gave up 8 bases and J gave up 5 bases; unmatched junction bases: 12. The CDR3 sequence is 15 residues long. The sequencing sample was made of peripheral blood. The clonotype was recovered from a woman aged 55-75 years with acute or convalescent COVID-19. V is TRBV28 and J is TRBJ1-5, with 7 bases identical to TRBD1. DNA of the CDR3: TGTGCCAGCCAGGCGGGGACAGTACTTTATCAGCCCCAGCATTTT. Its protein is CASQAGTVLYQPQHF.